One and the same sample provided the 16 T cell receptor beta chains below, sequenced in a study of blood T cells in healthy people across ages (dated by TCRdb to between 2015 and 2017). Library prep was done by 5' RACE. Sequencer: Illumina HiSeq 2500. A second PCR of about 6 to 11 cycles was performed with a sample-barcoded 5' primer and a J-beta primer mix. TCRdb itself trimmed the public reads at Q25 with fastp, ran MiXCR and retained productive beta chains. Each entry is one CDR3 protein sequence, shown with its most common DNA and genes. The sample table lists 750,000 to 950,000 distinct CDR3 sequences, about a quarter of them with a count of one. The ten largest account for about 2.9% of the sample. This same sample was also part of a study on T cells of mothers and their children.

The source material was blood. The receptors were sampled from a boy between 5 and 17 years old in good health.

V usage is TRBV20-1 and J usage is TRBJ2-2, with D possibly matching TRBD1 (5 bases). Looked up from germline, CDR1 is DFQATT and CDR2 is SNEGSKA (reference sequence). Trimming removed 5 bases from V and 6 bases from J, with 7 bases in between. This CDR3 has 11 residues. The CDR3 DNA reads TGCAGTGCTGGCAGGGCCGGGGAGCTGTTTTTT. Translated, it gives CSAGRAGELFF.

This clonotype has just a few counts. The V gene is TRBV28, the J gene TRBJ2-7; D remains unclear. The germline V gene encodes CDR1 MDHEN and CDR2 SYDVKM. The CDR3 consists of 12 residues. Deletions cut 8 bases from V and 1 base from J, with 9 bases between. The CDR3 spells CASLGLSYEQYF. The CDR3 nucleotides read TGTGCCAGCCTAGGGCTTTCCTACGAGCAGTACTTC.

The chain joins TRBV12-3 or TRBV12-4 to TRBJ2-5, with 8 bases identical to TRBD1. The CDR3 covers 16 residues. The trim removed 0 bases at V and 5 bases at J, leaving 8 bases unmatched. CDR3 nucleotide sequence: TGTGCCAGCAGTTTAGCGCTAGGACAGGGAAGGGAGACCCAGTACTTC. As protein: CASSLALGQGRETQYF.

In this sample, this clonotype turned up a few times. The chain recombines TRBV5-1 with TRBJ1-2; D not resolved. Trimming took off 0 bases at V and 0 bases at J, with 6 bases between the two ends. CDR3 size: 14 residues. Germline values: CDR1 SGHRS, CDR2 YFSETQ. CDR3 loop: CASSLASTNYGYTF. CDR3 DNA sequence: TGCGCCAGCAGCTTGGCTTCGACTAACTATGGCTACACCTTC.

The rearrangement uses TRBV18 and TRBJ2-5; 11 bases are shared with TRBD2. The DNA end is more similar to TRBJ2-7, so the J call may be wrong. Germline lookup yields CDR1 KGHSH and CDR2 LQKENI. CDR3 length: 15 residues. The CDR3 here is CASSPGLAEIYEQYF. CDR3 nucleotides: TGTGCCAGCTCACCGGGACTAGCGGAGATTTACGAGCAGTACTTC.

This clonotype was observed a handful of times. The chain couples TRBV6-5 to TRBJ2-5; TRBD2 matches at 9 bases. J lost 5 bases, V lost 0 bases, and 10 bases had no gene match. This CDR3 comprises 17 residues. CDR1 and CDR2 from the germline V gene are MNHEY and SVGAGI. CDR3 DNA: TGTGCCAGCAGTTACTCGGCTAGCGGGGCCTCGGGGGAGACCCAGTACTTC. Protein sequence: CASSYSASGASGETQYF.

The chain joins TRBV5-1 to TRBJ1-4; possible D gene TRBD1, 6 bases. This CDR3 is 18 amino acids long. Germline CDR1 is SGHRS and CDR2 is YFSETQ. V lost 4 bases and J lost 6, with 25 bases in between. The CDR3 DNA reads TGCGCCAGCAGCCTGACCGGAACAGGGACTGGAAGTGATGAAAAACTGTTTTTT. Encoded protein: CASSLTGTGTGSDEKLFF.

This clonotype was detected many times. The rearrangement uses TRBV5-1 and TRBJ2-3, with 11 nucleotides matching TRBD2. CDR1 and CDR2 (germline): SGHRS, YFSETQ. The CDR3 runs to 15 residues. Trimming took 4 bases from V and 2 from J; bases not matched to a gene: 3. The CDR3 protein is CASSRSGGDTDTQYF. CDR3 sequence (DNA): TGCGCCAGCAGCCGTAGCGGGGGGGACACAGATACGCAGTATTTT.

The CDR3 reads CASSEEGARYNEQFF. CDR3 DNA: TGCGCCAGCAGCGAGGAGGGGGCGAGATACAATGAGCAGTTCTTC. This chain joins TRBV5-1 and TRBJ2-1; tentatively, D is TRBD1 (7 bases). CDR1 SGHRS and CDR2 YFSETQ come from the germline V gene. This CDR3 is built from 15 residues. Trimming removed 4 bases from V and 4 bases from J, with 15 bases in between. The full variable domain, its missing parts supplied by reference TRBV5-1 and TRBJ2-1, is KAGVTQTPRYLIKTRGQQVTLSCSPISGHRSVSWYQQTPGQGLQFLFEYFSETQRNKGNFPGRFSGRQFSNSRSEMNVSTLELGDSALYLCASSEEGARYNEQFFGPGTRLTVL.

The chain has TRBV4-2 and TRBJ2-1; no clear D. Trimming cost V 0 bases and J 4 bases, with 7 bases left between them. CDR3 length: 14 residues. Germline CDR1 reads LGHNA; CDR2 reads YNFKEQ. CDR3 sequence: CASSQDPEYNEQFF. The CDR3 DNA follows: TGTGCCAGCAGCCAAGACCCCGAGTACAATGAGCAGTTCTTC.

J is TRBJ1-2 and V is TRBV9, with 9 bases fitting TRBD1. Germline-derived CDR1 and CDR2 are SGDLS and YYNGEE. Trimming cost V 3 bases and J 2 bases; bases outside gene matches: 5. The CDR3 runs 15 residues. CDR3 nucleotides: TGTGCCAGCAGCGGGCTAGGACAGGGGAACTATGGCTACACCTTC. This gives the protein CASSGLGQGNYGYTF. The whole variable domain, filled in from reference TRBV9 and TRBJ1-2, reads DSGVTQTPKHLITATGQRVTLRCSPRSGDLSVYWYQQSLDQGLQFLIQYYNGEERAKGNILERFSAQQFPDLHSELNLSSLELGDSALYFCASSGLGQGNYGYTFGSGTRLTVV.

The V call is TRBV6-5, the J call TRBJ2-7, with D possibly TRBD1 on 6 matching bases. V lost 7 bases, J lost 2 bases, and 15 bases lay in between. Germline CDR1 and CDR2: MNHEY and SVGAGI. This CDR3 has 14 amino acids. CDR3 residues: CASTKSRGPYEQYF. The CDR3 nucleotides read TGTGCCAGCACCAAGTCCAGGGGTCCCTACGAGCAGTACTTC.

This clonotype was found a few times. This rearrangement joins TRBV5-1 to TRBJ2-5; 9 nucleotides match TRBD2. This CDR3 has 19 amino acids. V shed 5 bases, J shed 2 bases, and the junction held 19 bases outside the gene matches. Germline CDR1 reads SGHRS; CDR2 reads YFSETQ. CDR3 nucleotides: TGCGCCAGCAGTTCAGGGACCCCCGGGACTAGCTATGAACAAGAGACCCAGTACTTC. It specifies CASSSGTPGTSYEQETQYF.

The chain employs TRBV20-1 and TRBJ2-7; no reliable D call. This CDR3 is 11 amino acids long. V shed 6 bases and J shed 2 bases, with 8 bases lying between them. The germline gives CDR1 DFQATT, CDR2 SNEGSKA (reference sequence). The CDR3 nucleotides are TGCAGTGCACAGAGAACCTACGAGCAGTACTTC. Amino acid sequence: CSAQRTYEQYF.

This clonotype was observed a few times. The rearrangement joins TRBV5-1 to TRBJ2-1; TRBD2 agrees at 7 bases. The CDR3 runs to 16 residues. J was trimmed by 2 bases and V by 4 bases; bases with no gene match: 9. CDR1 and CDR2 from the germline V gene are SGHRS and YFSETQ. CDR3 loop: CASSHQRGTTYNEQFF. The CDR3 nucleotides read TGCGCCAGCAGCCATCAGCGGGGCACCACCTACAATGAGCAGTTCTTC.

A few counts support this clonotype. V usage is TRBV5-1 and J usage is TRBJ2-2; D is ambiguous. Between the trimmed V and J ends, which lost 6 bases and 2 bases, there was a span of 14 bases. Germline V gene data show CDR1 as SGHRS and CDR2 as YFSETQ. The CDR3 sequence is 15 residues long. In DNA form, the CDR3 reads TGCGCCAGCAATGGCGAATTGGGCAACACCGGGGAGCTGTTTTTT. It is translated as CASNGELGNTGELFF.